Sequencing of this TCR beta chain was carried out in a study of blood T cell repertoires in COVID-19. Study in general: Sites across the United States, Italy and Spain contributed samples from acute and convalescent COVID-19. PBMCs, B-cell-depleted T cells, or T cells provided the cDNA or gDNA that made up the material.

Sequenced by immunoSEQ multiplex PCR; TCRdb stores in-frame clones only, minus some. The repertoire includes under 55,000 clones, roughly nine tenths of them detected once, and 3.5% to 4% sits in the top ten. CDR1 and CDR2 from the germline V gene are KGHDR and SFDVKD. Trimming cost V 11 bases and J 4 bases; bases outside gene matches: 5. CDR3 length: 12 amino acids. V is TRBV24-1 and J is TRBJ1-2; 8 nucleotides line up with TRBD1. Sequenced sample: peripheral blood. This receptor was obtained from a human donor in a cohort sampled during active COVID-19. The CDR3 nucleotides are TGTGCCATCTCAGGGGGCGGCTATGGCTACACCTTC. This gives the protein CAISGGGYGYTF.